This T cell receptor beta chain was sequenced in a study of CD8 T cells in ankylosing spondylitis. General study results and limits: Ankylosing spondylitis blood appeared to be characterized by a TCR beta motif of fewer than ten highly homologous variants. Enrichment of disease-linked clones was reportedly significant in matched ankylosing spondylitis synovial fluid. Prior work had noted some motif variants in reactive arthritis blood and synovial fluid.

TCRdb processed the 5' RACE reads anew with MiXCR; each CDR3 protein has one entry. This sample has approximately 250,000 distinct CDR3 sequences; roughly a tenth occur once, and the top ten carry about 3%. This clonotype was counted a few times. Its target is not known. With 4 bases clipped from V and 4 bases from J, the junction kept 13 bases outside the gene matches. From germline, CDR1 is SGDLS and CDR2 YYNGEE. The CDR3 runs 16 residues. The sample consisted of blood, either unsorted or a sorted T cell fraction (not recorded which). This receptor was obtained from a male donor with ankylosing spondylitis or in good health (not recorded which). The chain carries TRBV9 and TRBJ1-1, with 7 bases identical to TRBD1. CDR3 sequence: CASSPRQGGLGTEAFF. DNA for the CDR3: TGTGCCAGCAGCCCCCGACAGGGAGGGCTGGGCACTGAAGCTTTCTTT.